These T cell receptor beta chains were read from a single sample in a study of PD-L1 blockade in urothelial cancer. Here immunoSEQ multiplex PCR was the method, and the copy in TCRdb shows in-frame clones only, minus some. This sample has about 70,000 clones, with around four fifths found just once. The sample consisted of PBMCs, taken around atezolizumab (anti-PD-L1) treatment. These receptors all come from a man aged 65 to 85 with urothelial cancer. CDR3s include the opening cysteine and the closing phenylalanine or tryptophan. The D gene is left open where the match is weak. Clone size is not always given. Where it is, it says once, few, many or a class for expanded clones.

abundance	len	d_gene	v_gene	j_gene	CDR3aa	CDR3nt
once	16	TRBD2	TRBV18	TRBJ2-1	CASSPPGLAVYNEQFF	TGTGCCAGCTCACCACCTGGACTAGCGGTCTACAATGAGCAGTTCTTC
NA	15	TRBD1	TRBV5-1	TRBJ1-3	CASSTGQASGDTIYF	TGCGCCAGCAGCACGGGACAGGCCTCAGGGGACACCATATATTTT
once	17	TRBD2	TRBV7-6	TRBJ2-1	CASSLAASGGLTGEQFF	TGTGCCAGCAGCTTAGCGGCGTCGGGAGGACTTACGGGTGAGCAGTTCTTC
NA	14	NA	TRBV5-6	TRBJ1-3	CASSTGSYRNTIYF	TGTGCCAGCAGCACAGGGAGTTACAGAAACACCATATATTTT
NA	15	TRBD2	TRBV6-5	TRBJ2-1	CASSYTSGQNNEQFF	TGTGCCAGCAGTTACACTAGCGGACAAAACAATGAGCAGTTCTTC
NA	11	NA	TRBV14	TRBJ1-1	CASGQNTEAFF	TGTGCCAGCGGGCAGAACACTGAAGCTTTCTTT
NA	17	TRBD2	TRBV9	TRBJ2-3	CASSETPGGRGTDTQYF	TGTGCCAGCAGCGAGACCCCCGGCGGGAGAGGCACAGATACGCAGTATTTT
NA	13	NA	TRBV16	TRBJ2-3	CASSQKYTDTQYF	TGTGCCAGCAGCCAAAAATATACAGATACGCAGTATTTT
NA	16	TRBD1	TRBV6-1	TRBJ2-1	CASSEWDRGFYNEQFF	TGTGCCAGCAGTGAATGGGACAGGGGCTTTTACAATGAGCAGTTCTTC
NA	18	TRBD1	TRBV10-2	TRBJ1-3	CASSAGTGGIWIGNTIYF	TGCGCCAGCAGTGCGGGGACAGGGGGCATTTGGATCGGAAACACCATATATTTT
NA	13	NA	TRBV2	TRBJ1-1	CASRVGPNTEAFF	TGTGCCAGCAGGGTTGGGCCCAACACTGAAGCTTTCTTT
NA	12	NA	TRBV2	TRBJ1-1	CASSVGGTEAFF	TGTGCCAGCAGTGTAGGAGGGACTGAAGCTTTCTTT
few	14	NA	TRBV7-3	TRBJ2-1	CASSFGGLYNEQFF	TGTGCCAGCAGCTTCGGGGGGCTTTACAATGAGCAGTTCTTC
NA	17	TRBD1	TRBV15	TRBJ1-2	CATSRVRGGTGADGYTF	TGTGCCACCAGCAGAGTGCGTGGAGGGACAGGGGCTGATGGCTACACCTTC
NA	15	NA	TRBV9	TRBJ1-1	CASSVAGRRDSEAFF	TGTGCCAGCAGCGTAGCAGGGAGGCGGGATTCTGAAGCTTTCTTT
NA	16	TRBD2	TRBV9	TRBJ2-1	CASSVAGQRGYNEQFF	TGTGCCAGCAGCGTAGCGGGCCAGCGGGGTTACAATGAGCAGTTCTTC
NA	17	TRBD2	TRBV5-1	TRBJ2-2	CASSLVGLARGTGELFF	TGCGCCAGCAGCTTGGTTGGACTAGCGCGAGGTACCGGGGAGCTGTTTTTT
NA	18	TRBD1	TRBV9	TRBJ2-1	CASSLSAGPGTGGGEQFF	TGTGCCAGCAGCCTCTCCGCGGGACCCGGGACAGGGGGTGGTGAGCAGTTCTTC
once	14	TRBD2	TRBV6-1	TRBJ2-3	CASSAGGGTDTQYF	TGTGCCAGCAGTGCCGGGGGGGGCACAGATACGCAGTATTTT
NA	15	NA	TRBV7-2	TRBJ1-2	CASSYGDGTRYGYTF	TGTGCCAGCAGCTATGGAGACGGGACACGGTATGGCTACACCTTC
NA	12	NA	TRBV6-5	TRBJ2-1	CASRLGEYEQFF	TGTGCCAGCAGACTCGGGGAGTATGAGCAGTTCTTC
NA	16	NA	TRBV6-5	TRBJ1-3	CASSYSGQSSGNTIYF	TGTGCCAGCAGTTACTCCGGACAGAGCTCTGGAAACACCATATATTTT
NA	14	TRBD2	TRBV28	TRBJ2-5	CASSPPGGPETQYF	TGTGCCAGCAGCCCACCGGGAGGGCCGGAGACCCAGTACTTC
NA	15	NA	TRBV19	TRBJ1-5	CASSMYRERNQPQHF	TGTGCCAGTAGTATGTACAGGGAGAGAAATCAGCCCCAGCATTTT
NA	11	NA	TRBV6-5	TRBJ2-7	CASRSVYEQYF	TGTGCCAGCAGATCAGTCTACGAGCAGTACTTC
NA	13	TRBD1	TRBV7-6	TRBJ1-1	CASGPGGNTEAFF	TGTGCCAGCGGACCAGGGGGTAACACTGAAGCTTTCTTT
NA	16	TRBD1	TRBV2	TRBJ2-5	CASSETGGQGGETQYF	TGTGCCAGCAGTGAAACGGGGGGACAGGGTGGAGAGACCCAGTACTTC
NA	12	TRBD2	TRBV6-5	TRBJ2-5	CASSREGETQYF	TGTGCCAGCAGTCGGGAGGGAGAGACCCAGTACTTC
few	15	TRBD2	TRBV28	TRBJ2-5	CASSSYGGRGETQYF	TGTGCCAGCAGTTCATACGGCGGGAGAGGAGAGACCCAGTACTTC
NA	15	NA	TRBV28	TRBJ1-2	CASSWPGAGGHGYTF	TGTGCCAGCAGTTGGCCGGGCGCGGGGGGCCATGGCTACACCTTC
NA	15	NA	TRBV11-1	TRBJ2-3	CASSLMDSFTDTQYF	TGTGCCAGCAGCCTTATGGACAGCTTCACAGATACGCAGTATTTT
NA	15	TRBD2	TRBV15	TRBJ2-1	CATSSPSGSTNEQFF	TGTGCCACCAGCAGTCCGAGCGGGAGCACCAATGAGCAGTTCTTC
NA	16	NA	TRBV4-1	TRBJ1-6	CASSQGQARLGSPLHF	TGCGCCAGCAGCCAAGGACAGGCGAGGTTAGGTTCACCCCTCCACTTT
NA	14	NA	TRBV11-2	TRBJ2-5	CASSEWGRGETQYF	TGTGCCAGCAGCGAGTGGGGCCGCGGCGAGACCCAGTACTTC
NA	15	NA	TRBV15	TRBJ1-2	CATSRYRDPTYGYTF	TGTGCCACCAGCCGTTACCGGGATCCTACCTATGGCTACACCTTC
NA	16	NA	TRBV6-6	TRBJ2-7	CASSYSTRAASYEQYF	TGTGCCAGCAGTTACTCGACCAGGGCGGCATCCTACGAGCAGTACTTC
NA	16	TRBD1	TRBV27	TRBJ2-7	CASSLRGQGPSYEQYF	TGTGCCAGCAGTTTAAGGGGACAGGGACCGTCCTACGAGCAGTACTTC
NA	22	TRBD2	TRBV7-2	TRBJ2-3	CASSLAGHRGTSGRASTDTQYF	TGTGCCAGCAGCTTAGCAGGGCACCGGGGGACTAGCGGGAGGGCTAGCACAGATACGCAGTATTTT
NA	15	TRBD2	TRBV28	TRBJ2-5	CASSPGLAVQETQYF	TGTGCCAGCAGTCCCGGACTAGCGGTCCAAGAGACCCAGTACTTC
few	13	NA	TRBV27	TRBJ2-7	CASSFLSSYEQYF	TGTGCCAGCAGTTTCCTAAGCTCCTACGAGCAGTACTTC
once	14	NA	TRBV29-1	TRBJ2-5	CSVGLTAYQETQYF	TGCAGCGTGGGCCTCACTGCGTACCAAGAGACCCAGTACTTC
NA	20	TRBD2	TRBV6-8	TRBJ2-2	CASSYQLTSGNRLDTGELFF	TGTGCCAGCAGTTACCAGCTGACTAGCGGGAACCGTTTGGACACCGGGGAGCTGTTTTTT
NA	14	NA	TRBV12-5	TRBJ2-1	CASGQGGSYNEQFF	TGTGCTAGTGGTCAGGGAGGTAGCTACAATGAGCAGTTCTTC
NA	16	NA	TRBV7-6	TRBJ1-2	CASSLSPQGTSGGYTF	TGTGCCAGCAGCTTAAGCCCCCAAGGGACATCAGGAGGCTACACCTTC
NA	14	NA	TRBV6-5	TRBJ1-4	CATSRGFGNEKLFF	TGTGCCACCTCCAGGGGCTTCGGTAATGAAAAACTGTTTTTT
NA	18	NA	TRBV18	TRBJ2-3	CASSRPQGRIGGGDTQYF	TGTGCCAGCTCACGCCCCCAGGGGCGCATAGGTGGTGGAGATACGCAGTATTTT
NA	14	NA	TRBV5-1	TRBJ1-4	CASSLGQRNEKLFF	TGCGCCAGCAGCTTGGGGCAGAGGAATGAAAAACTGTTTTTT
NA	13	NA	TRBV7-6	TRBJ1-1	CASGADLNTEAFF	TGTGCCAGCGGGGCGGATCTGAACACTGAAGCTTTCTTT
NA	14	NA	TRBV2	TRBJ2-7	CASRTGLLDYEQYF	TGTGCCAGCAGGACGGGACTGTTGGACTACGAGCAGTACTTC
NA	14	NA	TRBV6-5	TRBJ1-5	CASREGGANQPQHF	TGTGCCAGCAGAGAGGGGGGGGCGAATCAGCCCCAGCATTTT
few	13	TRBD1	TRBV19	TRBJ1-5	CAARQGVNQPQHF	TGTGCTGCCAGGCAGGGGGTCAATCAGCCCCAGCATTTT
NA	14	NA	TRBV6-5	TRBJ2-3	CASSYGQGTDTQYF	TGTGCCAGCAGTTACGGGCAGGGGACAGATACGCAGTATTTT
NA	17	TRBD2	TRBV7-8	TRBJ2-7	CASSLYTSGRSRDEQYF	TGTGCCAGCAGCCTCTACACTAGCGGGAGGTCCCGGGACGAGCAGTACTTC